The T cell receptor beta chain described here comes from a study of monozygotic twins with inflammatory bowel disease. CDR1 and CDR2 from the germline V gene are SGHRS and YFSETQ. The CDR3 is 17 amino acids. TCRdb derives one entry per CDR3 protein from the 5' RACE reads, leaving out DNA. Found here are some 300,000 distinct CDR3 sequences; the top ten clones hold 5.5% to 6.5%. The chain joins TRBV5-1 to TRBJ2-7; the TRBD1 assignment by TCRdb is unverifiable without DNA. This clonotype was obtained from a human donor with ulcerative colitis or Crohn's disease, or a healthy co-twin of an affected twin (not recorded which). Specimen: blood. CDR3 sequence: CASNPGVRDSPTYEQYF.